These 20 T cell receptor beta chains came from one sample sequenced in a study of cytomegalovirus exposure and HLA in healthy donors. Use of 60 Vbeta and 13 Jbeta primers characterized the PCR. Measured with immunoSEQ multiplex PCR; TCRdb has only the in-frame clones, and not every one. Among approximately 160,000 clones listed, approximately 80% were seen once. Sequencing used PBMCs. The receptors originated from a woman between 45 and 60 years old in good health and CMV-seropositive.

The CDR3 here is CASSESLGQGAYEQYF. CDR3 DNA: TGTGCCAGCAGTGAATCCTTGGGACAGGGGGCCTACGAGCAGTACTTC. V is TRBV6-1 and J is TRBJ2-7; 11 bases map to TRBD1. The germline V gene has CDR1 MNHNS and CDR2 SASEGT. The CDR3 is 16 residues long. Trimming took 2 bases from V and 2 from J; bases not matched to a gene: 5.

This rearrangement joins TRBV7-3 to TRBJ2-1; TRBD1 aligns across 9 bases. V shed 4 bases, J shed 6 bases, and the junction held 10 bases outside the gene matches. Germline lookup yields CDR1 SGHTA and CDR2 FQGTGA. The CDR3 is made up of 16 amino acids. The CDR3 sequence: CASSSLTGGIFNEQFF. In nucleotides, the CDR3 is TGTGCCAGCAGCTCATTGACAGGGGGAATTTTCAATGAGCAGTTCTTC.

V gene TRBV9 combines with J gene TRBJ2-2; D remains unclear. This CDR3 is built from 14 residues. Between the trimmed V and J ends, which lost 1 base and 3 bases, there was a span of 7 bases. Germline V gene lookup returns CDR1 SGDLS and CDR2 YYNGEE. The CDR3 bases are TGTGCCAGCAGCGTACGAGGCGACACCGGGGAGCTGTTTTTT. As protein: CASSVRGDTGELFF. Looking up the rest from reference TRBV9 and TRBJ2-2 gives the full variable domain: DSGVTQTPKHLITATGQRVTLRCSPRSGDLSVYWYQQSLDQGLQFLIQYYNGEERAKGNILERFSAQQFPDLHSELNLSSLELGDSALYFCASSVRGDTGELFFGEGSRLTVL.

Here the CDR3 DNA reads TGTGCCAGCAGCCAAGGGGGGTCCGGACGGGGGTCCTACGAGCAGTACTTC. Translated, it gives CASSQGGSGRGSYEQYF. The chain couples TRBV4-2 to TRBJ2-7; tentative D call: TRBD2 (6 bases). Germline V gives CDR1 LGHNA, CDR2 YNFKEQ. The ends were cut back, 1 base at V and 1 base at J, with 17 bases in the middle. The CDR3 loop spans 17 amino acids.

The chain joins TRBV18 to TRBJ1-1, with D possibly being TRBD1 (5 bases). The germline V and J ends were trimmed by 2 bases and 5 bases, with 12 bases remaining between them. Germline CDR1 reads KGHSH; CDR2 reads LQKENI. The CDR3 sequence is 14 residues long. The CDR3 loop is CASSPVRELTEAFF. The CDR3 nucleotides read TGTGCCAGCTCACCAGTCAGGGAACTGACTGAAGCTTTCTTT.

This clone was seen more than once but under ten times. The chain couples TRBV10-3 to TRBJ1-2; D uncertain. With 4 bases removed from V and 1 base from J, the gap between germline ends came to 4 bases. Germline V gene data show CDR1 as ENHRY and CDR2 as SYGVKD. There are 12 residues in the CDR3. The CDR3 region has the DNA TGTGCCATCAGTGGCAGTAACTATGGCTACACCTTC. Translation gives CAISGSNYGYTF.

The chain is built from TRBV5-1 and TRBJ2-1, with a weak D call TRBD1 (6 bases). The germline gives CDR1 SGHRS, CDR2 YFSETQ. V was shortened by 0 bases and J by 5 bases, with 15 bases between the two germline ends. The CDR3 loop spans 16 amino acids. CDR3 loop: CASSLGLQGVDNEQFF. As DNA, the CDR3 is TGCGCCAGCAGCTTGGGGCTACAGGGAGTCGACAATGAGCAGTTCTTC.

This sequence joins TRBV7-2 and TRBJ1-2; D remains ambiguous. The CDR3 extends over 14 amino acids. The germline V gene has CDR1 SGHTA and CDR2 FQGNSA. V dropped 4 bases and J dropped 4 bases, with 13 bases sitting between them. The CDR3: CASSSWGSGYGYTF. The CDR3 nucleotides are TGTGCCAGCAGCTCTTGGGGTAGCGGCTATGGCTACACCTTC.

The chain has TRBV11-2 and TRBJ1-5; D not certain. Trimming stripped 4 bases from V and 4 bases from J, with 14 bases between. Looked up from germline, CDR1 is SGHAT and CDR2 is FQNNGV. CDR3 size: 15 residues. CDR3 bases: TGTGCCAGCAGCTGGGCTCCTGGCGGGAATCAGCCCCAGCATTTT. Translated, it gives CASSWAPGGNQPQHF.

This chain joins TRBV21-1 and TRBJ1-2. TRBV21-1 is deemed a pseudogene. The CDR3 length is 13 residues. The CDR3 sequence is CASSIGGIDGYTF. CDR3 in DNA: TGTGCCAGCAGCATCGGGGGTATCGATGGCTACACCTTC.

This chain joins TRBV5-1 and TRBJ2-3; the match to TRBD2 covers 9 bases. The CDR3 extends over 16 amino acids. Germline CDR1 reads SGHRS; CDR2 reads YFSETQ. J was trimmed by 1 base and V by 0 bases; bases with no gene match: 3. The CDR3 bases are TGCGCCAGCAGCTTGGGGGCTAGCGGGGGCACAGATACGCAGTATTTT. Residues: CASSLGASGGTDTQYF.

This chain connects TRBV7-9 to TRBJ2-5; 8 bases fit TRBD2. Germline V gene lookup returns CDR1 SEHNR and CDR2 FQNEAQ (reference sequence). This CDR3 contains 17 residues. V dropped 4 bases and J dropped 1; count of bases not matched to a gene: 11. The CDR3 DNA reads TGTGCCAGCAGCTCGGGGGGGGCGGCAGTAAGCCAAGAGACCCAGTACTTC. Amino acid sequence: CASSSGGAAVSQETQYF.

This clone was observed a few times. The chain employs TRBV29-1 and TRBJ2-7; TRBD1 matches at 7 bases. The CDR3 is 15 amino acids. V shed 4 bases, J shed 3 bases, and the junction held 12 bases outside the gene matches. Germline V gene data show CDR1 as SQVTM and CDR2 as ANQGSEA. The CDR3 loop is CSVGDRDPLGYEQYF. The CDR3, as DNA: TGCAGCGTTGGAGACAGGGATCCCCTGGGCTACGAGCAGTACTTC.

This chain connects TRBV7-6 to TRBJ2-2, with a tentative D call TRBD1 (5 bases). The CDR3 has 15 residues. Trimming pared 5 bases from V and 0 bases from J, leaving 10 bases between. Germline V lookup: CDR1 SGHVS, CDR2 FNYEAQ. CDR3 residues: CASSRTGSNTGELFF. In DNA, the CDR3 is TGTGCCAGCAGCCGCACAGGCTCGAACACCGGGGAGCTGTTTTTT.

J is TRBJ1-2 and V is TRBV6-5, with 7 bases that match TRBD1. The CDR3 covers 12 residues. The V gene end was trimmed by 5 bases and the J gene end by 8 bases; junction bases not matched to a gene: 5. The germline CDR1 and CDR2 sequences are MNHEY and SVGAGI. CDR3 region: CASSADRDGYTF. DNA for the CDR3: TGTGCCAGCAGTGCCGACAGGGACGGCTACACCTTC.

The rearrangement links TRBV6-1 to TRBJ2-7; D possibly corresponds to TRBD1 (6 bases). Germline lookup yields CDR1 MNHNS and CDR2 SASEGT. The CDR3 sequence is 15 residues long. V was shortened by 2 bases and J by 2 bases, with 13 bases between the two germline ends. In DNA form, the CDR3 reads TGTGCCAGCAGTGAATCCCGGACAGCGGCCTACGAGCAGTACTTC. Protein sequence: CASSESRTAAYEQYF.

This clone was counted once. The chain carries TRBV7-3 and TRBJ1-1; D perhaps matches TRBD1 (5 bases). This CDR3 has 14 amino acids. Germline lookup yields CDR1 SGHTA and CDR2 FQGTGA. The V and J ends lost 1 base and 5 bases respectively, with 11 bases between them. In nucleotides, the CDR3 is TGTGCCAGCAGCTTAATCCCAGGGCAAACTGAAGCTTTCTTT. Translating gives CASSLIPGQTEAFF. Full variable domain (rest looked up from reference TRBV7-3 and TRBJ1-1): GAGVSQTPSNKVTEKGKYVELRCDPISGHTALYWYRQSLGQGPEFLIYFQGTGAADDSGLPNDRFFAVRPEGSVSTLKIQRTERGDSAVYLCASSLIPGQTEAFFGQGTRLTVV.

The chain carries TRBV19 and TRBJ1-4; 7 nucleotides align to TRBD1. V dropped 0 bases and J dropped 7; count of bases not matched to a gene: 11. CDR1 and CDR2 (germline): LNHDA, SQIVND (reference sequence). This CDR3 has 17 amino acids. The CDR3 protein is CASSIDLSGTAVEKLFF. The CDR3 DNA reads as TGTGCCAGTAGTATAGATCTCTCCGGGACAGCAGTTGAAAAACTGTTTTTT.

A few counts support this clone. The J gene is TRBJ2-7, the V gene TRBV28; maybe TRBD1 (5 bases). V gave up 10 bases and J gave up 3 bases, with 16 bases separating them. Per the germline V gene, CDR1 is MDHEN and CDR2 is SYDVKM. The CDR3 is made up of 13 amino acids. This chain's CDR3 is CAILRQGFYEQYF. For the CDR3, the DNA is TGTGCCATCTTAAGGCAGGGATTCTACGAGCAGTACTTC.

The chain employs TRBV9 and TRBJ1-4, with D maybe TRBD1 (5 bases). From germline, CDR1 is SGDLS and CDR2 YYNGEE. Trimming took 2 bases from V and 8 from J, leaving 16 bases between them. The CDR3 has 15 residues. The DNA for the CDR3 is TGTGCCAGCAGCGTTGGGGGGAGAAGAGAAGAAAAACTGTTTTTT. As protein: CASSVGGRREEKLFF.